Detailed here is one TCR beta chain. Its antigen is not known. Distinct nucleotide sequences in the sample also encode this CDR3. This sample was taken from a study of Ad26.COV2.S vaccination and SARS-CoV-2 variants. Here immunoSEQ multiplex PCR was the method, and the copy in TCRdb shows in-frame clones only, minus some. Counted here are roughly 420,000 clones, 70% to 90% occurring once; the ten biggest clones make up about 3.6%. Documented treatment: over 15 received Ad26.COV2.S at low or high dose, single or two shots; a few received placebo; per-sample allocation not given. All samples were drawn on day 63, counting from the first vaccine or placebo injection. Adults aged 18-55 years in Boston included the donor. Per germline, CDR1 SGHRS and CDR2 YFSETQ. V lost 5 bases and J 0 bases, leaving 6 bases between the germline ends. CDR3 length: 12 residues. Study observations and caveats: Non-spike TCR breadth was similar in vaccine and placebo recipients.

This TCR was sampled from a person aged 18-65 years who received the Ad26.COV2.S COVID-19 vaccine or a placebo. This chain connects TRBV5-1 to TRBJ2-7, with unresolved D. This specimen consisted of peripheral blood, obtained in a trial of Ad26.COV2.S vaccine versus placebo. CDR3 DNA sequence: TGCGCCAGCAGGGGGTCCTCCTACGAGCAGTACTTC. Amino acid sequence: CASRGSSYEQYF. The full variable domain, with the rest looked up from reference TRBV5-1 and TRBJ2-7, is KAGVTQTPRYLIKTRGQQVTLSCSPISGHRSVSWYQQTPGQGLQFLFEYFSETQRNKGNFPGRFSGRQFSNSRSEMNVSTLELGDSALYLCASRGSSYEQYFGPGTRLTVT.